A selection of T cell receptor beta chains follows, all from one sample in a study of a mutant IDH1 vaccine in newly diagnosed glioma. The protocol was immunoSEQ multiplex PCR, while the TCRdb copy is restricted to in-frame clones and leaves out a portion. Here the sample spans tens of thousands of clones, around 83% being singletons. These receptors' antigens are unknown. Sequenced material: PBMCs, taken from a glioma patient whose treatment included an IDH1 peptide vaccine. These receptors were taken from a woman aged 50 to 60 with glioma. Both conserved end residues are part of each CDR3. The D gene is left open where the match is weak. Some rows have no size entry. The others give once, few or many, or a class for an expanded clone.

clone_size: -
d_call: -
v_call: TRBV18
j_call: TRBJ2-7
cdr3_aa: CASSPPWGDGLSEQYF
cdr3_nt: TGTGCCAGCTCACCACCTTGGGGCGATGGTCTCAGCGAGCAGTACTTC

clone_size: -
d_call: -
v_call: TRBV13
j_call: TRBJ2-1
cdr3_aa: CASSRGPIYNEQFF
cdr3_nt: TGTGCCAGCAGCCGTGGGCCTATATACAATGAGCAGTTCTTC

clone_size: once
d_call: -
v_call: TRBV5-6
j_call: TRBJ2-7
cdr3_aa: CASNPGAGVYEQYF
cdr3_nt: TGTGCCAGCAACCCGGGGGCAGGAGTATACGAGCAGTACTTC

clone_size: -
d_call: -
v_call: TRBV2
j_call: TRBJ2-6
cdr3_aa: CASTRTQGTGANVLTF
cdr3_nt: TGTGCCAGCACCCGTACTCAGGGAACTGGGGCCAACGTCCTGACTTTC

clone_size: -
d_call: -
v_call: TRBV7-2
j_call: TRBJ2-2
cdr3_aa: CASSFSRDTGELFF
cdr3_nt: TGTGCCAGCAGCTTTAGCCGGGACACCGGGGAGCTGTTTTTT

clone_size: few
d_call: -
v_call: TRBV19
j_call: TRBJ2-5
cdr3_aa: CASSTTGLGETQYF
cdr3_nt: TGTGCCAGTAGTACCACAGGGCTCGGGGAGACCCAGTACTTC

clone_size: -
d_call: -
v_call: TRBV15
j_call: TRBJ2-2
cdr3_aa: CATSRVTTGELFF
cdr3_nt: TGTGCCACCAGCAGAGTTACCACCGGGGAGCTGTTTTTT

clone_size: -
d_call: TRBD1
v_call: TRBV6-6
j_call: TRBJ2-2
cdr3_aa: CASTWAGGTGELFF
cdr3_nt: TGTGCCAGCACCTGGGCAGGGGGTACCGGGGAGCTGTTTTTT

clone_size: -
d_call: TRBD1
v_call: TRBV15
j_call: TRBJ2-5
cdr3_aa: CATRGQGGETQYF
cdr3_nt: TGTGCCACCCGGGGACAGGGGGGAGAGACCCAGTACTTC

clone_size: -
d_call: TRBD1
v_call: TRBV6-5
j_call: TRBJ2-7
cdr3_aa: CASSYITGGRGDEQYF
cdr3_nt: TGTGCCAGCAGTTATATCACAGGGGGCCGGGGAGACGAGCAGTACTTC

clone_size: once
d_call: -
v_call: TRBV9
j_call: TRBJ2-7
cdr3_aa: CASSVDPVTLTYEQYF
cdr3_nt: TGTGCCAGCAGCGTAGACCCTGTCACGCTGACCTACGAGCAGTACTTC

clone_size: -
d_call: -
v_call: TRBV19
j_call: TRBJ1-2
cdr3_aa: CASRVSAGADGYTF
cdr3_nt: TGCGCCAGTAGAGTGTCGGCAGGGGCCGATGGCTACACCTTC

clone_size: few
d_call: TRBD1
v_call: TRBV19
j_call: TRBJ1-5
cdr3_aa: CASSMGQGRSNQPQHF
cdr3_nt: TGTGCCAGTAGTATGGGACAGGGTAGGAGCAATCAGCCCCAGCATTTT

clone_size: -
d_call: -
v_call: TRBV28
j_call: TRBJ1-4
cdr3_aa: CASSLRQDEKLFF
cdr3_nt: TGTGCCAGCAGTCTAAGACAGGATGAAAAACTGTTTTTT

clone_size: -
d_call: -
v_call: TRBV5-1
j_call: TRBJ1-2
cdr3_aa: CASSTEGWGYTF
cdr3_nt: TGCGCCAGCAGCACCGAGGGGTGGGGCTACACCTTC

clone_size: -
d_call: TRBD1
v_call: TRBV5-1
j_call: TRBJ2-1
cdr3_aa: CASSSIPGQAPGEQFF
cdr3_nt: TGCGCCAGCAGCAGCATACCGGGACAGGCCCCGGGAGAGCAGTTCTTC

clone_size: -
d_call: TRBD1
v_call: TRBV6-5
j_call: TRBJ2-2
cdr3_aa: CASSYGQGISGELFF
cdr3_nt: TGTGCCAGCAGTTACGGACAGGGAATCAGCGGGGAGCTGTTTTTT

clone_size: -
d_call: TRBD1
v_call: TRBV4-1
j_call: TRBJ2-5
cdr3_aa: CASSLLTGVVQETQYF
cdr3_nt: TGCGCCAGCAGCCTCCTGACAGGGGTGGTCCAAGAGACCCAGTACTTC

clone_size: -
d_call: TRBD1
v_call: TRBV10-3
j_call: TRBJ2-3
cdr3_aa: CAIRFRGLGTDTQYF
cdr3_nt: TGTGCCATAAGATTCAGGGGGCTTGGCACAGATACGCAGTATTTT

clone_size: -
d_call: -
v_call: TRBV2
j_call: TRBJ2-3
cdr3_aa: CASSEAHTQYF
cdr3_nt: TGTGCCAGCAGTGAGGCCCATACGCAGTATTTT

clone_size: -
d_call: -
v_call: TRBV10-3
j_call: TRBJ2-7
cdr3_aa: CAISARRGAYEQYF
cdr3_nt: TGTGCCATCAGTGCCAGGCGGGGTGCCTACGAGCAGTACTTC

clone_size: -
d_call: -
v_call: TRBV4-1
j_call: TRBJ2-5
cdr3_aa: CASSSRGGQETQYF
cdr3_nt: TGCGCCAGCAGCTCCAGGGGGGGCCAAGAGACCCAGTACTTC

clone_size: -
d_call: -
v_call: TRBV19
j_call: TRBJ1-5
cdr3_aa: CASRPVGISNQPQHF
cdr3_nt: TGTGCCAGTAGGCCCGTGGGGATAAGCAATCAGCCCCAGCATTTT

clone_size: -
d_call: -
v_call: TRBV30
j_call: TRBJ2-7
cdr3_aa: CAWSEDHEQYF
cdr3_nt: TGTGCCTGGAGTGAGGACCACGAGCAGTACTTC

clone_size: -
d_call: -
v_call: TRBV7-8
j_call: TRBJ1-6
cdr3_aa: CASSLGRNPLHF
cdr3_nt: TGTGCCAGCAGCTTAGGGCGAAACCCCCTCCACTTT

clone_size: -
d_call: TRBD1
v_call: TRBV10-3
j_call: TRBJ1-3
cdr3_aa: CAISGQGTNTIYF
cdr3_nt: TGTGCCATCAGCGGACAGGGGACAAACACCATATATTTT

clone_size: -
d_call: -
v_call: TRBV9
j_call: TRBJ2-5
cdr3_aa: CASSVGLGETQYF
cdr3_nt: TGTGCCAGCAGCGTAGGGCTTGGGGAGACCCAGTACTTC

clone_size: once
d_call: TRBD2
v_call: TRBV9
j_call: TRBJ2-7
cdr3_aa: CASSETSGSVYEQYF
cdr3_nt: TGTGCCAGCAGCGAGACTAGCGGGAGTGTCTACGAGCAGTACTTC

clone_size: few
d_call: -
v_call: TRBV11-2
j_call: TRBJ1-2
cdr3_aa: CASSAGTSYGYTF
cdr3_nt: TGTGCCAGCAGCGCAGGGACATCCTATGGCTACACCTTC

clone_size: -
d_call: -
v_call: TRBV30
j_call: TRBJ2-5
cdr3_aa: CAWSPTVETQYF
cdr3_nt: TGTGCCTGGAGTCCAACTGTAGAGACCCAGTACTTC

clone_size: -
d_call: TRBD1
v_call: TRBV19
j_call: TRBJ2-7
cdr3_aa: CATMDRRTYEQYF
cdr3_nt: TGTGCCACTATGGACAGGCGGACCTACGAGCAGTACTTC

clone_size: -
d_call: TRBD2
v_call: TRBV9
j_call: TRBJ2-3
cdr3_aa: CASSVGSGISTDTQYF
cdr3_nt: TGTGCCAGCAGCGTAGGAAGCGGGATTAGCACAGATACGCAGTATTTT

clone_size: few
d_call: -
v_call: TRBV21-1
j_call: TRBJ1-6
cdr3_aa: CASSKGRRGNNSPLHF
cdr3_nt: TGTGCCAGCAGCAAAGGCAGGAGGGGAAATAATTCACCCCTCCACTTT

clone_size: -
d_call: -
v_call: TRBV6-5
j_call: TRBJ2-5
cdr3_aa: CASSWGLPQETQYF
cdr3_nt: TGTGCCAGCAGTTGGGGACTTCCCCAAGAGACCCAGTACTTC

clone_size: -
d_call: -
v_call: TRBV2
j_call: TRBJ1-5
cdr3_aa: CASSLGVRQPQHF
cdr3_nt: TGTGCCAGCTCCCTAGGGGTTCGGCAGCCCCAGCATTTT

clone_size: -
d_call: -
v_call: TRBV7-9
j_call: TRBJ2-4
cdr3_aa: CASSPQGGTNIQYF
cdr3_nt: TGTGCCAGCAGCCCACAGGGGGGGACGAACATTCAGTACTTC

clone_size: -
d_call: TRBD1
v_call: TRBV7-9
j_call: TRBJ1-2
cdr3_aa: CASIGFGTGAKFDGYTF
cdr3_nt: TGTGCCAGCATCGGCTTTGGGACAGGGGCGAAGTTTGATGGCTACACCTTC

clone_size: -
d_call: -
v_call: TRBV20-1
j_call: TRBJ1-1
cdr3_aa: CSGQMNTEAFF
cdr3_nt: TGCAGTGGACAAATGAACACTGAAGCTTTCTTT

clone_size: -
d_call: -
v_call: TRBV2
j_call: TRBJ2-7
cdr3_aa: CASSEAYEQYF
cdr3_nt: TGTGCCAGCAGTGAAGCCTACGAGCAGTACTTC

clone_size: once
d_call: -
v_call: TRBV5-1
j_call: TRBJ1-1
cdr3_aa: CASSWLGGTEAFF
cdr3_nt: TGCGCCAGCAGTTGGCTGGGGGGGACTGAAGCTTTCTTT

clone_size: -
d_call: -
v_call: TRBV27
j_call: TRBJ2-1
cdr3_aa: CASSSRGSGSLNEQFF
cdr3_nt: TGTGCCAGCAGTTCCCGAGGATCCGGGAGCCTGAATGAGCAGTTCTTC

clone_size: -
d_call: -
v_call: TRBV4-1
j_call: TRBJ1-4
cdr3_aa: CASSPGLGEKLFF
cdr3_nt: TGCGCCAGCAGCCCAGGGTTGGGGGAAAAACTGTTTTTT

clone_size: -
d_call: -
v_call: TRBV30
j_call: TRBJ2-2
cdr3_aa: CAWRGGRKNTGELFF
cdr3_nt: TGTGCCTGGAGAGGGGGGAGGAAGAACACCGGGGAGCTGTTTTTT

clone_size: -
d_call: TRBD2
v_call: TRBV29-1
j_call: TRBJ2-7
cdr3_aa: CSVRRTSFDEQYF
cdr3_nt: TGCAGCGTCAGACGGACTAGTTTCGACGAGCAGTACTTC

clone_size: few
d_call: -
v_call: TRBV9
j_call: TRBJ2-3
cdr3_aa: CASSVAGSTDTQYF
cdr3_nt: TGTGCCAGCAGCGTAGCCGGGAGCACAGATACGCAGTATTTT

clone_size: -
d_call: TRBD2
v_call: TRBV2
j_call: TRBJ2-3
cdr3_aa: CAARREGADTQYF
cdr3_nt: TGTGCCGCAAGGCGGGAGGGGGCAGATACGCAGTATTTT

clone_size: -
d_call: -
v_call: TRBV28
j_call: TRBJ2-7
cdr3_aa: CASSEALSTSYEQYF
cdr3_nt: TGTGCCAGCAGTGAGGCGCTTTCGACCTCCTACGAGCAGTACTTC

clone_size: once
d_call: -
v_call: TRBV11-1
j_call: TRBJ2-3
cdr3_aa: CASSPPSGTDTQYF
cdr3_nt: TGTGCCAGCAGCCCCCCTAGCGGCACAGATACGCAGTATTTT

clone_size: -
d_call: -
v_call: TRBV6-5
j_call: TRBJ1-3
cdr3_aa: CASSYSPGSSGNTIYF
cdr3_nt: TGTGCCAGCAGTTACTCGCCCGGGTCCTCTGGAAACACCATATATTTT

clone_size: -
d_call: -
v_call: TRBV2
j_call: TRBJ1-5
cdr3_aa: CASTSTGGNQPQHF
cdr3_nt: TGTGCCAGCACCTCGACAGGAGGCAATCAGCCCCAGCATTTT

clone_size: -
d_call: -
v_call: TRBV4-1
j_call: TRBJ2-5
cdr3_aa: CASSQPSWAYEETQYF
cdr3_nt: TGCGCCAGCAGCCAACCCAGTTGGGCCTACGAAGAGACCCAGTACTTC

clone_size: -
d_call: -
v_call: TRBV5-1
j_call: TRBJ2-7
cdr3_aa: CASSLDPGSYEQYF
cdr3_nt: TGCGCCAGCAGCTTGGACCCTGGTTCCTACGAGCAGTACTTC

clone_size: -
d_call: -
v_call: TRBV4-2
j_call: TRBJ2-1
cdr3_aa: CASSQEGEGLNNEQFF
cdr3_nt: TGTGCCAGCAGCCAAGAGGGTGAGGGCCTCAACAATGAGCAGTTCTTC

clone_size: -
d_call: TRBD1
v_call: TRBV7-2
j_call: TRBJ1-2
cdr3_aa: CASSLAEGQGAYGYTF
cdr3_nt: TGTGCCAGCAGCTTAGCGGAGGGACAGGGTGCCTATGGCTACACCTTC

clone_size: -
d_call: TRBD1
v_call: TRBV28
j_call: TRBJ2-7
cdr3_aa: CASSSVEAGGGYEQYF
cdr3_nt: TGTGCCAGCAGTTCAGTCGAAGCAGGGGGCGGCTACGAGCAGTACTTC

clone_size: few
d_call: TRBD2
v_call: TRBV5-4
j_call: TRBJ2-7
cdr3_aa: CASSSGKREVPYEQYF
cdr3_nt: TGTGCCAGCAGCTCCGGGAAGCGGGAGGTCCCCTACGAGCAGTACTTC